Presented here are 20 T cell receptor beta chains from one specimen sequenced in a study of vaccination and CD4 T cells after COVID-19. TCRdb itself ran the PCR reads through MiXCR, one entry per CDR3 protein. The sample yields around 28,000 distinct CDR3 sequences, 45% to 55% seen once. This sample's time point: late sampling 161 to 241 days after vaccination in three convalescent patients. Material: CD4+ T cells from blood, obtained about 7 months after SARS-CoV-2 vaccination. These receptors all stem from a human donor who had recovered from COVID-19.

The chain uses TRBV7-2 and TRBJ2-7, with 8 bases that match TRBD2. Per the germline V gene, CDR1 is SGHTA and CDR2 is FQGNSA. The V gene end was trimmed by 7 bases and the J gene end by 3 bases; junction bases not matched to a gene: 11. CDR3 length: 15 residues. In nucleotides, the CDR3 is TGTGCCAGCACGCGCACGGCAGCGGGAGTCTACGAGCAGTACTTC. Protein sequence: CASTRTAAGVYEQYF.

The chain recombines TRBV6-5 with TRBJ1-2; the D is unclear. Germline V gene data show CDR1 as MNHEY and CDR2 as SVGAGI. The CDR3 is 16 amino acids. Trimming shortened V by 0 bases and J by 4 bases, and 15 bases separated the two germline ends. The CDR3 region is CASSYSPRTSVYGYTF. As DNA, the CDR3 is TGTGCCAGCAGTTACTCGCCCAGAACCTCAGTCTATGGCTACACCTTC.

This clonotype was detected only a few times. CDR3 amino acids: CASSLTPAETQYF. The CDR3 DNA sequence: TGTGCCAGCAGCCTAACTCCCGCGGAGACCCAGTACTTC. V gene TRBV7-9 combines with J gene TRBJ2-5; no clear D gene. CDR1 and CDR2 (germline): SEHNR, FQNEAQ (reference sequence). V shed 5 bases and J shed 5 bases, with 12 bases lying between them. The CDR3 runs to 13 residues.

The V and J genes are TRBV20-1 and TRBJ2-7; 7 positions match TRBD2. Germline V gene sequence: CDR1 DFQATT, CDR2 SNEGSKA (reference sequence). This CDR3 region has 15 residues. Trimming took 0 bases from V and 4 from J; bases not matched to a gene: 9. CDR3 DNA sequence: TGCAGTGCTAGAGATCCCTTGCGGGAGCGGTACGAGCAGTACTTC. This sequence encodes CSARDPLRERYEQYF.

CDR3: CASSYSNPLPGGGKSYYEQYF. CDR3 coding DNA: TGTGCCAGCAGTTACAGTAACCCACTTCCGGGGGGCGGGAAGAGCTACTACGAGCAGTACTTC. This chain joins TRBV6-7 and TRBJ2-7; maybe TRBD2 (7 bases). TRBV6-7 is an open reading frame, and its role is uncertain. This CDR3 has 21 residues. V was cut by 2 bases and J by 3 bases, with 32 bases left in between.

This chain connects TRBV12-3 or TRBV12-4 to TRBJ2-5; 10 nucleotides match TRBD2. V was pared by 5 bases and J by 6 bases, with 12 bases of the junction left unmatched. This CDR3 region has 16 residues. Here the CDR3 reads CASSPPLAGVGKTQYF. The CDR3 nucleotides read TGTGCCAGCAGTCCTCCGCTAGCGGGAGTGGGAAAGACCCAGTACTTC.

V and J are TRBV20-1 and TRBJ1-3; D gene unclear. The germline V gene encodes CDR1 DFQATT and CDR2 SNEGSKA (reference sequence). The CDR3 covers 14 residues. V lost 0 bases and J lost 7, with 13 bases in between. CDR3 protein: CSARDSSPGNTIYF. The CDR3 DNA reads TGCAGTGCTAGAGACAGTTCCCCCGGGAACACCATATATTTT.

The V and J genes are TRBV7-9 and TRBJ2-7, with 14 bases aligning to TRBD2. Germline V gene data show CDR1 as SEHNR and CDR2 as FQNEAQ (reference sequence). The CDR3 spans 16 residues. V gave up 5 bases and J gave up 7 bases; unmatched junction bases: 10. CDR3 in amino acids: CASSPRLAGGPEEQYF. The DNA for the CDR3 is TGTGCCAGCAGCCCAAGACTAGCGGGAGGGCCAGAGGAGCAGTACTTC.

The chain is built from TRBV7-9 and TRBJ1-1, with TRBD1 identical over 8 bases. V was pared by 5 bases and J by 5 bases, with 7 bases of the junction left unmatched. This CDR3 has 14 amino acids. The germline gives CDR1 SEHNR, CDR2 FQNEAQ (reference sequence). The chain's CDR3 is CASSPRGRRTEAFF. CDR3 nucleotides: TGTGCCAGCAGCCCCAGGGGGCGCCGTACTGAAGCTTTCTTT. The full variable domain, in which reference TRBV7-9 and TRBJ1-1 provide the parts outside the CDR3, is DTGVSQNPRHKITKRGQNVTFRCDPISEHNRLYWYRQTLGQGPEFLTYFQNEAQLEKSRLLSDRFSAERPKGSFSTLEIQRTEQGDSAMYLCASSPRGRRTEAFFGQGTRLTVV.

The chain links TRBV7-2 to TRBJ1-3; the D is unclear. Deletions cut 1 base from V and 4 bases from J, with 11 bases between. The germline V gene has CDR1 SGHTA and CDR2 FQGNSA. The CDR3 covers 15 residues. As DNA, the CDR3 is TGTGCCAGCAGCTTAGAGGTAGAGCCCGGAAACACCATATATTTT. Amino acids: CASSLEVEPGNTIYF.

The chain couples TRBV7-2 to TRBJ2-1; 7 bases line up with TRBD2. This CDR3 region has 16 residues. Germline assignment: CDR1 SGHTA and CDR2 FQGNSA. J gave up 6 bases and V 8 bases, and 16 bases lay outside the gene matches. CDR3 in amino acids: CASVPIPEWGGNEQFF. CDR3 coding DNA: TGTGCCAGCGTCCCCATTCCGGAGTGGGGGGGCAATGAGCAGTTCTTC. Using reference TRBV7-2 and TRBJ2-1 for the parts outside the CDR3, the full variable domain is GAGVSQSPSNKVTEKGKDVELRCDPISGHTALYWYRQSLGQGLEFLIYFQGNSAPDKSGLPSDRFSAERTGGSVSTLTIQRTQQEDSAVYLCASVPIPEWGGNEQFFGPGTRLTVL.

Only a few counts were recorded for this clonotype. This rearrangement joins TRBV10-3 to TRBJ2-7; D is possibly TRBD2 (5 bases). Germline CDR1 is ENHRY and CDR2 is SYGVKD. The germline V and J ends were trimmed by 3 bases and 3 bases, with 15 bases remaining between them. CDR3 length equals 15 residues. The chain's CDR3 is CAISDSGNPFYEQYF. For the CDR3, the DNA is TGTGCCATCAGTGATTCCGGGAATCCCTTCTACGAGCAGTACTTC.

The chain links TRBV6-2 or TRBV6-3 to TRBJ2-5; the match to TRBD2 covers 12 bases. After removal of 7 bases from V and 2 bases from J, the junction contained 8 bases not matched to a gene. The CDR3 has 16 amino acids. Germline V gene data show CDR1 as MNHEY and CDR2 as SVGEGT. The CDR3 reads CASNSLAGGLQETQYF. Written as DNA, the CDR3 is TGTGCCAGCAATTCCCTAGCGGGAGGGCTTCAAGAGACCCAGTACTTC.

This clonotype showed up just a few times. V usage is TRBV20-1 and J usage is TRBJ2-5; D is uncertain. This CDR3 has 13 residues. From germline, CDR1 is DFQATT and CDR2 SNEGSKA (reference sequence). Trimming pared 3 bases from V and 5 bases from J, leaving 13 bases between. CDR3 in amino acids: CSASISNRETQYF. As DNA, the CDR3 is TGCAGTGCTAGCATCTCGAACCGGGAGACCCAGTACTTC.

The genes are TRBV7-8 and TRBJ1-5; D uncertain. In germline, CDR1 is SGHVS, CDR2 FQNEAQ. V dropped 1 base and J dropped 2 bases, with 9 bases sitting between them. The CDR3 spans 15 residues. CDR3 DNA: TGTGCCAGCAGCTTAGACAGATGGGGCAATCAGCCCCAGCATTTT. Amino acid sequence: CASSLDRWGNQPQHF.

The chain uses TRBV6-1 and TRBJ2-1; 11 bases are a match to TRBD2. CDR1 is MNHNS, CDR2 SASEGT, per germline. The ends lost 6 bases at V and 8 bases at J; junction bases unmatched: 9. There are 15 residues in the CDR3. The CDR3 here is CASSDTSGSLYEQFF. The CDR3 bases are TGTGCCAGCAGCGACACTAGCGGGAGTCTCTATGAGCAGTTCTTC.

Note on this clonotype: One junction end disagrees with the germline gene, perhaps due to a read error. The chain couples TRBV24-1 to TRBJ2-5; 9 bases align to TRBD2. The CDR3 runs to 14 residues. Germline V gene data show CDR1 as KGHDR and CDR2 as SFDVKD. CDR3 coding DNA: TGTGCCAGCAGTTTTCTAGCGGGGCAAGAGACCCAGTACTTC. Translating gives CASSFLAGQETQYF.

The chain has TRBV20-1 and TRBJ1-5; D possibly corresponds to TRBD1 (6 bases). Germline lookup yields CDR1 DFQATT and CDR2 SNEGSKA (reference sequence). The CDR3 runs to 13 residues. V was cut by 6 bases and J by 5 bases, with 14 bases left in between. CDR3 in amino acids: CSAGGGSYQPQHF. DNA for the CDR3: TGCAGTGCAGGGGGGGGAAGTTATCAGCCCCAGCATTTT.

This clonotype was seen only a few times. CDR3 region: CSARDLGHTYEQYF. The CDR3 DNA sequence: TGCAGTGCTAGAGATCTGGGGCATACCTACGAGCAGTACTTC. This sequence joins TRBV20-1 and TRBJ2-7; a possible D gene is TRBD1 (5 bases). This CDR3 has 14 amino acids. Germline CDR1 and CDR2: DFQATT and SNEGSKA (reference sequence). Between the trimmed V and J ends, which lost 0 bases and 2 bases, there was a span of 11 bases.

The chain combines TRBV4-1 with TRBJ1-5; unclear D gene. CDR3 length: 15 residues. Per germline, CDR1 MGHRA and CDR2 YSYEKL. V shed 3 bases and J shed 2 bases, with 11 bases lying between them. This CDR3 is CASSQWVHGNQPQHF. In nucleotides, the CDR3 is TGCGCCAGCAGCCAGTGGGTCCACGGCAATCAGCCCCAGCATTTT.